This T cell receptor (beta chain) is drawn from a study of T cells after yellow fever vaccination. Study summary: With SMART-Seq v4 Ultra Low Input, the fractions containing low cell numbers were prepared.

Study conclusions and caveats: The secondary response peaked faster, at day 5 versus 15, but was weaker. Subsequent booster samples again held most clones from primary vaccination (roughly 95% CD4, 85% to 90% CD8). In FACS-sorted repertoires, abundant clonotypes from the bulk population could appear as contaminants.

The V gene lost 6 bases and the J gene lost 0 bases, with 9 bases spanning the gap. The CDR3 is 14 amino acids. Germline V gives CDR1 SGHVS, CDR2 FQNEAQ. This clonotype occurred many times. Its antigen is not identified. TCRdb used MiXCR to reprocess the 5' RACE reads, holding one entry per CDR3 protein. The sample records around 300,000 distinct CDR3 sequences, approximately 4% being singletons. The chain carries TRBV7-8 and TRBJ1-5; D uncertain. Specimen: PBMCs, collected 5 days after the yellow fever booster vaccination. This clonotype was obtained from a man between 18 and 29 years old who received the YFV17D yellow fever vaccine. The CDR3 loop is CASRYYGSNQPQHF. CDR3 coding DNA: TGTGCCAGCAGATACTACGGTAGCAATCAGCCCCAGCATTTT. Complete variable domain (other parts from reference TRBV7-8 and TRBJ1-5): GAGVSQSPRYKVAKRGQDVALRCDPISGHVSLFWYQQALGQGPEFLTYFQNEAQLDKSGLPSDRFFAERPEGSVSTLKIQRTQQEDSAVYLCASRYYGSNQPQHFGDGTRLSIL.